This T cell receptor beta chain was documented in a study of blood T cell repertoires in COVID-19. Some clones are missing from TCRdb's copy, which holds only in-frame ones; the method was immunoSEQ multiplex PCR. The data contain 360,000 or so clones, more than 70% of them singletons. Germline assignment: CDR1 LGHNA and CDR2 YNFKEQ. The CDR3 sequence is 16 residues long. V gave up 4 bases and J gave up 7 bases; unmatched junction bases: 7. This sequence originates from a woman aged 25-40 years who had been exposed to COVID-19. The sample comprised PBMCs or T cells enriched from blood (not recorded which). This chain links TRBV4-2 with TRBJ1-6; the match to TRBD1 covers 10 bases. In DNA, the CDR3 is TGTGCCAGCAGCCCAGAGTTGGGACAGGGGAATTCACCCCTCCACTTT. Its translation is CASSPELGQGNSPLHF.